The clone carrying this T cell receptor beta chain was detected only a few times. The same CDR3 can be traced to other DNA sequences in this sample. This specimen comes from a study of shared clonotypes between healthy human individuals. Whole-study context: CD4 naive and CD4 memory each took three plates per donor, while CD8 naive took two and CD8 memory one.

The germline CDR1 and CDR2 sequences are MDHEN and SYDVKM. Trimming removed 1 base at V and 7 bases at J, with 2 bases between. The CDR3 length is 11 residues. Profiled with immunoSEQ multiplex PCR; TCRdb holds only in-frame clones, not every one. The sample consists of approximately 2,300,000 clones, roughly 92% of them appearing once. This clonotype was obtained from a man between 18 and 35 years old in good health. Some clones in this sample may be carry-over from other donors' samples. This sequence joins TRBV28 and TRBJ1-5; D is ambiguous. Sequences were obtained from naive CD4+ T cells from PBMCs. Subset noted: CD45RA+ positively selected. The CDR3 DNA is TGTGCCAGCAGTTTATCCCAGCCCCAGCATTTT. Protein product: CASSLSQPQHF.